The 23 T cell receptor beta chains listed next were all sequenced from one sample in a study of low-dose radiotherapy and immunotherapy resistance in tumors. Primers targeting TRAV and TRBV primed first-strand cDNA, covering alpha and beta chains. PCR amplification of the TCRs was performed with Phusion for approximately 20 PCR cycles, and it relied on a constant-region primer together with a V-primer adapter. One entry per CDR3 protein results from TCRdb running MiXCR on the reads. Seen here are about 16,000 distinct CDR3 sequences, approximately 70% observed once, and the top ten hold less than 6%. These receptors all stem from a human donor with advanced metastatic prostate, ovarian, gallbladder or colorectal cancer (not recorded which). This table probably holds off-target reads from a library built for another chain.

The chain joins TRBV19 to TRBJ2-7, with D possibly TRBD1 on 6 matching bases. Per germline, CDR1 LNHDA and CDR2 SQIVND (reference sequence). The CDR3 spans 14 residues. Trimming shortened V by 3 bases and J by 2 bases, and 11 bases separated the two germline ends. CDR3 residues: CASSIGQRTYEQYF. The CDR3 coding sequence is TGTGCCAGTAGTATCGGACAGCGTACCTACGAGCAGTACTTC.

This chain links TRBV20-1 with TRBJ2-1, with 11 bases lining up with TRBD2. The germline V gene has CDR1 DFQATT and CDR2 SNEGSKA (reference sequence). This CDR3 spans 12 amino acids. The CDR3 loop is CRGLAGGNEQFF. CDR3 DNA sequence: TGCAGGGGGCTAGCGGGAGGCAATGAGCAGTTCTTC.

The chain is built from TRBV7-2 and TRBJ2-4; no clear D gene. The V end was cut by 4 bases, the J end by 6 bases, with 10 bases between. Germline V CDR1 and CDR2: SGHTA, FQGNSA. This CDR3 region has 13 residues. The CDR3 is CASSSGVANIQYF. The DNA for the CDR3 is TGTGCCAGCAGCTCCGGAGTGGCAAACATTCAGTACTTC.

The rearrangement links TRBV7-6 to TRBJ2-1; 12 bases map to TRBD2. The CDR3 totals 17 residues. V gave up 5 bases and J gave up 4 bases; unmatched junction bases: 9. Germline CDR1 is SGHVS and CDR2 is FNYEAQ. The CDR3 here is CASSPRLAGGPYNEQFF. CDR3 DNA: TGTGCCAGCAGCCCCCGGCTAGCGGGGGGGCCTTACAATGAGCAGTTCTTC.

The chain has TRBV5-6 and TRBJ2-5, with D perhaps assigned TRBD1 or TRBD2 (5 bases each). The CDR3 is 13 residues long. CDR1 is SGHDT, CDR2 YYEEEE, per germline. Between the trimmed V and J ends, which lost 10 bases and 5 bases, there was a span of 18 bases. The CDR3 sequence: CASAIGARETQYF. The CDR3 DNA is TGTGCCTCTGCGATCGGGGCTCGGGAGACCCAGTACTTC.

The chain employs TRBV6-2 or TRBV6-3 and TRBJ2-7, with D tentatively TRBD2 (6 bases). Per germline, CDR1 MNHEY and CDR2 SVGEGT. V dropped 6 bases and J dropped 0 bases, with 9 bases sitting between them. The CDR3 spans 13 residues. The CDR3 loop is CASRRDGSYEQYF. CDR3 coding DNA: TGTGCCAGCAGGCGGGACGGCTCCTACGAGCAGTACTTC.

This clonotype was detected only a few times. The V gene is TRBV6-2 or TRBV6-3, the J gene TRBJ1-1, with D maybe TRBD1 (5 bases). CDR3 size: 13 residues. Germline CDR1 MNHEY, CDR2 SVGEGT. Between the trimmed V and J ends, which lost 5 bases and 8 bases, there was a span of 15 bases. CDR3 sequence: CASSPGGRGEAFF. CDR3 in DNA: TGTGCCAGCAGTCCCGGAGGGAGGGGAGAAGCTTTCTTT.

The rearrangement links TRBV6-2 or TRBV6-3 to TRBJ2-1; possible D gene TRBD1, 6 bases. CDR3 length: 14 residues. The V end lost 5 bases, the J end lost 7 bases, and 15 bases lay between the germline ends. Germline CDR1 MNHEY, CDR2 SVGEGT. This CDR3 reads CASSMLVRGNEQFF. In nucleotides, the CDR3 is TGTGCCAGCAGTATGTTAGTGAGGGGGAATGAGCAGTTCTTC.

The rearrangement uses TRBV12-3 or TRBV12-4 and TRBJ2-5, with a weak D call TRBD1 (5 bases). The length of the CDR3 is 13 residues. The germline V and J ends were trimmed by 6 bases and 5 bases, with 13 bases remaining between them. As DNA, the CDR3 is TGTGCCAGCAGCCGACAGCGTTTCGAGACCCAGTACTTC. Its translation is CASSRQRFETQYF.

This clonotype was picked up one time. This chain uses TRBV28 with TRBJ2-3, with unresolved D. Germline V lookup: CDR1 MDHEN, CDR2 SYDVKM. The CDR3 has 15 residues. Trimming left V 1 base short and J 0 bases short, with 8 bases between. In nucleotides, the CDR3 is TGTGCCAGCAGTTTATTTACCGCTAGCACAGATACGCAGTATTTT. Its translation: CASSLFTASTDTQYF. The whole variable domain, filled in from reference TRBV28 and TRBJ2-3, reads DVKVTQSSRYLVKRTGEKVFLECVQDMDHENMFWYRQDPGLGLRLIYFSYDVKMKEKGDIPEGYSVSREKKERFSLILESASTNQTSMYLCASSLFTASTDTQYFGPGTRLTVL.

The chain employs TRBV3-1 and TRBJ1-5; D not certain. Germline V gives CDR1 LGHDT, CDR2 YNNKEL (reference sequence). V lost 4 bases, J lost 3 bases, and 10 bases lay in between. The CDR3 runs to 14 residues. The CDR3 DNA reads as TGTGCCAGCAGCCTTCGACAAGTCAATCAGCCCCAGCATTTT. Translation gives CASSLRQVNQPQHF.

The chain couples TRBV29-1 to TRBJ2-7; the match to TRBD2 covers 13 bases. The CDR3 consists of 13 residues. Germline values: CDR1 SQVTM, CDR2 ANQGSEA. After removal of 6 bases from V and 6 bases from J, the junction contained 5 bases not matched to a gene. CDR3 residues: CSVGLAGVGEQYF. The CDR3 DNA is TGCAGCGTCGGACTAGCGGGAGTCGGCGAGCAGTACTTC.

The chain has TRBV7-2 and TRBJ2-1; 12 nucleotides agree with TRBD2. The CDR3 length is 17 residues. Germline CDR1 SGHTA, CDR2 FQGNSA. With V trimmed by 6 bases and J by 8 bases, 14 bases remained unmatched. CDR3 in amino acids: CASRTERRTSGDHEQFF. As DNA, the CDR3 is TGTGCCAGCAGGACAGAGCGAAGGACTAGCGGGGACCATGAGCAGTTCTTC.

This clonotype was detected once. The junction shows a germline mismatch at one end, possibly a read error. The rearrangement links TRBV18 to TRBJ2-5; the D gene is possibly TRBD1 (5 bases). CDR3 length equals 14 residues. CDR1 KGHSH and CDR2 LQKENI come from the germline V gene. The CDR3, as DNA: TGTGCCAGCTCACCGAGACAGCCTCAAGAAACCCAGTACTTC. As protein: CASSPRQPQETQYF. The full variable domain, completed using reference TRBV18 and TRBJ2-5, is NAGVMQNPRHLVRRRGQEARLRCSPMKGHSHVYWYRQLPEEGLKFMVYLQKENIIDESGMPKERFSAEFPKEGPSILRIQQVVRGDSAAYFCASSPRQPQETQYFGPGTRLLVL.

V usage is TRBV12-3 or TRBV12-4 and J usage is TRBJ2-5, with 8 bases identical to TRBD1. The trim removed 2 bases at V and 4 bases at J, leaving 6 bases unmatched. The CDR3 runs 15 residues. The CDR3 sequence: CASSLMVTGGETQYF. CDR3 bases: TGTGCCAGCAGTTTAATGGTAACAGGGGGAGAGACCCAGTACTTC.

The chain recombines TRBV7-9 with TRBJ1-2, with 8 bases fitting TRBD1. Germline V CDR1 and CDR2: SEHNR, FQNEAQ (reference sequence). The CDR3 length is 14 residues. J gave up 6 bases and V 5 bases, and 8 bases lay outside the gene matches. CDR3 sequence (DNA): TGTGCCAGCAGCCCCCGACAGGGGTTCGATGGCTACACCTTC. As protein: CASSPRQGFDGYTF.

CDR3 in amino acids: CASGLSRELFF. CDR3 coding DNA: TGTGCTAGTGGTTTGTCTCGGGAGCTGTTTTTT. J is TRBJ2-2 and V is TRBV12-5; unclear D gene. Looked up from germline, CDR1 is LGHNT and CDR2 is FRNRAP. The CDR3 has 11 amino acids. Trimming left V 2 bases short and J 9 bases short, with 4 bases between.

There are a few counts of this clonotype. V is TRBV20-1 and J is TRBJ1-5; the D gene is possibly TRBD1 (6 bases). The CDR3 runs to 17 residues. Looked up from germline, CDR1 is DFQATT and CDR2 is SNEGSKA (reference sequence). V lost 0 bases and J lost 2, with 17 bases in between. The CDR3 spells CSARDAGGLGGNQPQHF. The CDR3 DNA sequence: TGCAGTGCTAGAGATGCTGGGGGCCTAGGGGGCAATCAGCCCCAGCATTTT.

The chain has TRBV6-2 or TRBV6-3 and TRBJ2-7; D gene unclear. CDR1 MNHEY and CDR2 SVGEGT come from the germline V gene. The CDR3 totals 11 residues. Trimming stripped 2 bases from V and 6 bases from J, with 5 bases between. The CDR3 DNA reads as TGTGCCAGCAGTTACGGCGTCGAGCAGTACTTC. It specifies CASSYGVEQYF.

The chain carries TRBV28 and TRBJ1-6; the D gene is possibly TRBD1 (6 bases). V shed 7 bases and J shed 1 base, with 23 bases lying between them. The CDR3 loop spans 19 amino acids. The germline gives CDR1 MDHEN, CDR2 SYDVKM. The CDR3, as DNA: TGTGCCAGCATTACCCCTCCAGGGGCAGGGCTGTCCTATAATTCACCCCTCCACTTT. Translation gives CASITPPGAGLSYNSPLHF.

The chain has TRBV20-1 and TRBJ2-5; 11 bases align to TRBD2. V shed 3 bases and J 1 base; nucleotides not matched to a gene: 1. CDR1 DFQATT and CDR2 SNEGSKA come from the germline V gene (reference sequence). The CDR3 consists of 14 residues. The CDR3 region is CSASTSGGQETQYF. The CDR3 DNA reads TGCAGTGCTAGCACTAGCGGGGGCCAAGAGACCCAGTACTTC.

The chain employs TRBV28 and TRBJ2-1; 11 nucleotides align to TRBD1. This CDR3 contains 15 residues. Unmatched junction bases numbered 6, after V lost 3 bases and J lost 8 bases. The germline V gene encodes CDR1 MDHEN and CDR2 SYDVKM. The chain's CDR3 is CASSFTGQGGHEQFF. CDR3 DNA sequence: TGTGCCAGCAGTTTCACGGGACAGGGGGGCCATGAGCAGTTCTTC.

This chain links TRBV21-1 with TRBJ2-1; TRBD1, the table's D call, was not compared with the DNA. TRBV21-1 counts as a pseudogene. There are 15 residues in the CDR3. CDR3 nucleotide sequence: TGTGCCACCAATCAGGGCAAGGGTGGGGACAATGAGCAGTTCTTC. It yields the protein CATNQGKGGDNEQFF.